This T cell receptor beta chain was recovered during a study of a mutant IDH1 vaccine in newly diagnosed glioma. As for the study in general: Vaccination followed radiotherapy alone by 4-6 weeks, or accompanied temozolomide cycles. Of the patients given treatment, approximately 60% were male and about 40% were female, and a mean age of around 41 years was recorded. Standard pretreatment was either radiotherapy, temozolomide, or, for most, radiochemotherapy with temozolomide.

Trimming pared 5 bases from V and 0 bases from J, leaving 10 bases between. The CDR3 loop spans 15 amino acids. CDR1 and CDR2 from the germline V gene are SGHAT and FQNNGV. Using immunoSEQ multiplex PCR, the repertoire was profiled, and TCRdb retains in-frame clones only, with some absent. The sample carries tens of thousands of clones, around four fifths recorded once. A note on this clone: The antigen is unknown.

The sample's time point: week 35, safety follow-up. The content of each vaccine dose was 300 ug of mutant IDH1 20-mer peptide, and topical imiquimod accompanied it. Scheduled for weeks 1, 3, 5, 7, 11, 15, 19 and 23, eight vaccinations were given to patients. The source material was PBMCs, sampled from a glioma patient whose treatment included an IDH1 peptide vaccine. The chain is built from TRBV11-2 and TRBJ2-2; D is unclear. The sequence was obtained from a man aged 25-45 years with glioma. The CDR3 DNA is TGTGCCAGCAGCCCCCTTAGGACGAACACCGGGGAGCTGTTTTTT. Translating it yields CASSPLRTNTGELFF.